This entry concerns a single T cell receptor (beta chain). Its antigen is currently unknown. These data belong to a study of Ad26.COV2.S vaccination and SARS-CoV-2 variants. Points from the study as a whole: Vaccinees and placebo recipients showed similar non-spike TCR breadth.

The CDR3 extends over 15 amino acids. V lost 3 bases and J lost 3, with 11 bases in between. Germline V gene sequence: CDR1 ENHRY, CDR2 SYGVKD. Method: immunoSEQ multiplex PCR; TCRdb's copy keeps in-frame clones and lacks some. The table includes around 300,000 clones, approximately 86% detected once. Treatment denoted: 19 received Ad26.COV2.S at low or high dose, single or two shots; about 5 received placebo; per-sample allocation not given. All samples were drawn on day 63, counting from the first vaccine or placebo injection. Boston hosted the donor, who was an adult aged 18-55 years. The chain is built from TRBV10-3 and TRBJ2-2; the D gene could be TRBD1 or TRBD2 (5 bases each). The origin of this receptor is a person between 18 and 65 years old who received the Ad26.COV2.S COVID-19 vaccine or a placebo. This sample comprised peripheral blood, obtained in a trial of Ad26.COV2.S vaccine versus placebo. CDR3 protein: CAISEEGTDTGELFF. CDR3 bases: TGTGCCATCAGTGAAGAGGGGACGGACACCGGGGAGCTGTTTTTT.